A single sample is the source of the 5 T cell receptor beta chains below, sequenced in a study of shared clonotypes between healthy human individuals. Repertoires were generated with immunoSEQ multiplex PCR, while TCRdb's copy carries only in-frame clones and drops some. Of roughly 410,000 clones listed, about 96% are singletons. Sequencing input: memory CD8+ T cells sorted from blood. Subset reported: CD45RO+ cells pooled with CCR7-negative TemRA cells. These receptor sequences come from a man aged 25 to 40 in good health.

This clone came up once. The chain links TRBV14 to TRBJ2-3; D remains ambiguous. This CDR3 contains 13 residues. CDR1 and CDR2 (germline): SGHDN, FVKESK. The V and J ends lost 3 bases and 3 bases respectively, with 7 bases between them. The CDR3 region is CASSQMGTDTQYF. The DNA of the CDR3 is TGTGCCAGCAGCCAGATGGGAACAGATACGCAGTATTTT.

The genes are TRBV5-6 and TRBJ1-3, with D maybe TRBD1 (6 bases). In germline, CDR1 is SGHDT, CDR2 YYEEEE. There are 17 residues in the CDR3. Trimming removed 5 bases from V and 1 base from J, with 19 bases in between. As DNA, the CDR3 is TGTGCCAGCAGGAGGGGGGCCCTAAGGGGTTCTGGAAACACCATATATTTT. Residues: CASRRGALRGSGNTIYF. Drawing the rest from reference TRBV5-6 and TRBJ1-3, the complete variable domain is DAGVTQSPTHLIKTRGQQVTLRCSPKSGHDTVSWYQQALGQGPQFIFQYYEEEERQRGNFPDRFSGHQFPNYSSELNVNALLLGDSALYLCASRRGALRGSGNTIYFGEGSWLTVV.

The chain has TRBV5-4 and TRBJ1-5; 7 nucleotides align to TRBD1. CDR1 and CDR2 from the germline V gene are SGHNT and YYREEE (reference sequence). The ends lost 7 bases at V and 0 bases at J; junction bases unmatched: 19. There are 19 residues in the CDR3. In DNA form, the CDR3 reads TGTGCCAGCTCCCTAATGGGGGGACAGAATACAAATAGCAATCAGCCCCAGCATTTT. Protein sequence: CASSLMGGQNTNSNQPQHF.

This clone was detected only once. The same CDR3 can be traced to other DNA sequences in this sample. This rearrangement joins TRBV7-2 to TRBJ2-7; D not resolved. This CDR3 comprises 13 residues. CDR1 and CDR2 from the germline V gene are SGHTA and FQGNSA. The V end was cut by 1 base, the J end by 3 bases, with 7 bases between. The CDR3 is CASSLGSGYEQYF. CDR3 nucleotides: TGTGCCAGCAGCTTAGGCTCGGGCTACGAGCAGTACTTC. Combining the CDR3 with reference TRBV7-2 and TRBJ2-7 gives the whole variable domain GAGVSQSPSNKVTEKGKDVELRCDPISGHTALYWYRQSLGQGLEFLIYFQGNSAPDKSGLPSDRFSAERTGGSVSTLTIQRTQQEDSAVYLCASSLGSGYEQYFGPGTRLTVT.

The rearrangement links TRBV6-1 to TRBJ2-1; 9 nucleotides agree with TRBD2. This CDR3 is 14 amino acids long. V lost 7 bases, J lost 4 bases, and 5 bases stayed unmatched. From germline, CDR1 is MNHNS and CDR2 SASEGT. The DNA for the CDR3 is TGTGCCAGCAACCCGGGACTAGCATACAATGAGCAGTTCTTC. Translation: CASNPGLAYNEQFF.